This TCR beta chain appears in the sequencing data of a study of blood T cell repertoires in COVID-19. Participants came from some 26 US areas, aged about 18 to 89 years. This table comes from immunoSEQ multiplex PCR, and its TCRdb copy is limited to in-frame clones, with some not included. The data hold around 450,000 clones, with 87% observed a single time. The receptor was derived from a woman aged 18-29 years who had recovered from COVID-19. Sequenced: PBMCs or T cells enriched from blood (not recorded which).

The CDR3 coding sequence is TGTGCCAGCAGCGTAGGGAGAGACGGCAGCTACTATGGCTACACCTTC. It codes for CASSVGRDGSYYGYTF. This sequence joins TRBV9 and TRBJ1-2; D unresolved. Germline values: CDR1 SGDLS, CDR2 YYNGEE. The CDR3 consists of 16 residues. Trimming took off 0 bases at V and 3 bases at J, with 15 bases between the two ends.